The TCR beta chain under discussion was sequenced for a study of T cell responses to AZD1222 COVID-19 vaccine. Method: immunoSEQ multiplex PCR; TCRdb's copy keeps in-frame clones and lacks some. The sample contains 95,000 to 150,000 clones, 93% of which appear only once. This receptor was identified in an adult who received the AZD1222 COVID-19 vaccine. The material was peripheral blood, obtained 28 days after the second AZD1222 dose.

The CDR3 nucleotides read TGTGCCAGCAGCTTACAACTAGCATACGAGCAGTACTTC. This translates into CASSLQLAYEQYF. The chain employs TRBV7-2 and TRBJ2-7; D may be TRBD2 (6 bases). This CDR3 is built from 13 residues. With 2 bases removed from V and 4 bases from J, the gap between germline ends came to 9 bases. The germline CDR1 and CDR2 sequences are SGHTA and FQGNSA.